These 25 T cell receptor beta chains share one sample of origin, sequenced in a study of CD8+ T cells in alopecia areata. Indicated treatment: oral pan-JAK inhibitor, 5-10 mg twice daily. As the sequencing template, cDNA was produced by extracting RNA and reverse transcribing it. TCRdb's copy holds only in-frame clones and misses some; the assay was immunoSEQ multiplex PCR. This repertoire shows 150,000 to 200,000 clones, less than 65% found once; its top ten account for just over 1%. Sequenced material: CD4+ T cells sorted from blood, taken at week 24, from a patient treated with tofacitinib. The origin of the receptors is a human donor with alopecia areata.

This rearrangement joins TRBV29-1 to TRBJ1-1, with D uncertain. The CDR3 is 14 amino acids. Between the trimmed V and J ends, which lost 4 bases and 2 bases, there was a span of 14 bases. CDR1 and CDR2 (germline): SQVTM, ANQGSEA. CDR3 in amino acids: CSVGLGLSNTEAFF. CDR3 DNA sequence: TGCAGCGTTGGACTCGGGCTGTCCAACACTGAAGCTTTCTTT. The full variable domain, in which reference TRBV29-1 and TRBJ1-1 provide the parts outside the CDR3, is SAVISQKPSRDICQRGTSLTIQCQVDSQVTMMFWYRQQPGQSLTLIATANQGSEATYESGFVIDKFPISRPNLTFSTLTVSNMSPEDSSIYLCSVGLGLSNTEAFFGQGTRLTVV.

The CDR3 is CATSRELYNEQFF. CDR3 nucleotide sequence: TGTGCCACCAGCAGAGAGCTGTACAATGAGCAGTTCTTC. The chain joins TRBV15 to TRBJ2-1, with D hard to call. Trimming removed 0 bases from V and 4 bases from J, with 4 bases in between. This CDR3 contains 13 residues. From germline, CDR1 is LNHNV and CDR2 YYDKDF (reference sequence).

The CDR3 here is CSAPPTGAPYNEQFF. In DNA form, the CDR3 reads TGCAGCGCTCCTCCCACGGGGGCCCCCTACAATGAGCAGTTCTTC. This chain uses TRBV29-1 with TRBJ2-1, with D possibly called TRBD1 or TRBD2 (6 bases each). The CDR3 covers 15 residues. V dropped 7 bases and J dropped 2 bases, with 18 bases sitting between them. CDR1 and CDR2 (germline): SQVTM, ANQGSEA.

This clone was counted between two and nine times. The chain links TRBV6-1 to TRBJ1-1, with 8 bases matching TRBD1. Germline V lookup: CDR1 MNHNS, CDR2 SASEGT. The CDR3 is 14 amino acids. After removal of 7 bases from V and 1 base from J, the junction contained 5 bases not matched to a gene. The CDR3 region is CASTKDRANTEAFF. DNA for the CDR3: TGTGCCAGCACTAAGGACAGGGCGAACACTGAAGCTTTCTTT.

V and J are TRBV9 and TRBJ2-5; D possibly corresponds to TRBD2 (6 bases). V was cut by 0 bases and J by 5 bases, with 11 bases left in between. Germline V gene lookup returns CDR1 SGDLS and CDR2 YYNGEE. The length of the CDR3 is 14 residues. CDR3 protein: CASSVGRDYETQYF. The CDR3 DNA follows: TGTGCCAGCAGCGTAGGGAGGGATTACGAGACCCAGTACTTC.

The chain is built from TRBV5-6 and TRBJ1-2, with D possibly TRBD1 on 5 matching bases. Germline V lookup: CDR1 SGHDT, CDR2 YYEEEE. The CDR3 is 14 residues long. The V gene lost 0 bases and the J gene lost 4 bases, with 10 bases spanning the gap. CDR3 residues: CASSLEGPVYGYTF. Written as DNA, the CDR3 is TGTGCCAGCAGCTTGGAGGGGCCCGTCTATGGCTACACCTTC.

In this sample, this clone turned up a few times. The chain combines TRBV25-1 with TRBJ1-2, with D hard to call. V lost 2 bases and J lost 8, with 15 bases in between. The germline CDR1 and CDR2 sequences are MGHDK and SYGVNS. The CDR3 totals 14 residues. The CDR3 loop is CASSENAVDWGYTF. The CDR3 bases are TGTGCCAGCAGTGAAAATGCGGTGGATTGGGGCTACACCTTC.

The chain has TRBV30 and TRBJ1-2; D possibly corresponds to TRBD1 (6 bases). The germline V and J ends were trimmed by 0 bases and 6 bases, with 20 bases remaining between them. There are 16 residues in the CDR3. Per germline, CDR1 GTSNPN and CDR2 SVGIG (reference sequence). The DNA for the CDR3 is TGTGCCTGGAGTGTACGTGAGGTCGACAGGTATAATGGCTACACCTTC. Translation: CAWSVREVDRYNGYTF.

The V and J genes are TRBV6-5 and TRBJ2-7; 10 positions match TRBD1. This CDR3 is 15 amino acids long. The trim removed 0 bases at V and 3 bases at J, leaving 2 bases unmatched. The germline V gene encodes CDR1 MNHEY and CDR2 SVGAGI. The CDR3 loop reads CASSYSTGGFYEQYF. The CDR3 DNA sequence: TGTGCCAGCAGTTACTCGACAGGGGGCTTCTACGAGCAGTACTTC.

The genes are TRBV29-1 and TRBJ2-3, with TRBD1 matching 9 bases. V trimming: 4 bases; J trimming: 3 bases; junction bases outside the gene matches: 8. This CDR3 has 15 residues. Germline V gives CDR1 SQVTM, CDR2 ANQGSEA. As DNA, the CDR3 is TGCAGCGTTGGAGCCGGGACAGGGACAACAGATACGCAGTATTTT. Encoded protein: CSVGAGTGTTDTQYF.

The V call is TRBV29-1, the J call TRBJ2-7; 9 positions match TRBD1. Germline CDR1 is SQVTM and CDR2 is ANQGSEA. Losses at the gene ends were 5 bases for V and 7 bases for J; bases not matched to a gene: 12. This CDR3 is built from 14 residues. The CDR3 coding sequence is TGCAGCGTTCGGGACAGGGACGACGGGCGAGAGCAGTACTTC. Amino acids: CSVRDRDDGREQYF.

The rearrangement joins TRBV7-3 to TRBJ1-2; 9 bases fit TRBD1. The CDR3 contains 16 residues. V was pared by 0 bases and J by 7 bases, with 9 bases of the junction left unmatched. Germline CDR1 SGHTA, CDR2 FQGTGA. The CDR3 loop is CASSLTWGTGSGGYTF. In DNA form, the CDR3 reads TGTGCCAGCAGCTTAACTTGGGGGACAGGGTCCGGTGGCTACACCTTC.

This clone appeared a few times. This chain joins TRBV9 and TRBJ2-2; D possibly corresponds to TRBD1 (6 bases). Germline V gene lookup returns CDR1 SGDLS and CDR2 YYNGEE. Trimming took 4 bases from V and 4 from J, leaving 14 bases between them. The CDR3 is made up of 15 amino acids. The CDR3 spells CASSQTGISTGELFF. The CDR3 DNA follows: TGTGCCAGCAGCCAAACAGGGATCAGCACCGGGGAGCTGTTTTTT.

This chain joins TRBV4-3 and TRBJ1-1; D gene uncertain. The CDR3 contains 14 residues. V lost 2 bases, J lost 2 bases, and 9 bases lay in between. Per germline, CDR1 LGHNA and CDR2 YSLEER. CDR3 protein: CASSQSRVNTEAFF. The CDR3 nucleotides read TGCGCCAGCAGCCAATCCAGAGTTAACACTGAAGCTTTCTTT.

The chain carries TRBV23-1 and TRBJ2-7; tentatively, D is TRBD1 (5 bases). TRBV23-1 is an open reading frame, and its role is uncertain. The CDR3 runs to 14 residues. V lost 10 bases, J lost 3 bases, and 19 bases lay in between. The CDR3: CATSTSDILYEQYF. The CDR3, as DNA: TGCGCCACCTCCACATCGGACATCCTCTACGAGCAGTACTTC.

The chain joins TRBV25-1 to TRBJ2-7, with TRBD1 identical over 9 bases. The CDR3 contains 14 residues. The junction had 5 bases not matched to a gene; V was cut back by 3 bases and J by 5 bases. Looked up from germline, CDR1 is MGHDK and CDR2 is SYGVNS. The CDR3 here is CASSDFTGGHEQYF. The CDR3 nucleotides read TGTGCCAGCAGTGACTTTACAGGGGGCCACGAGCAGTACTTC.

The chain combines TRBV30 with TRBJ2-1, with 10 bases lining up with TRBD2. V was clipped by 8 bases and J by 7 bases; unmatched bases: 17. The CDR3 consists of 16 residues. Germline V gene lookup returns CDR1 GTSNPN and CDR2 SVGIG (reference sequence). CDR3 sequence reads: CASRKAGGRFGNEQFF. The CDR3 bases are TGTGCCAGCAGAAAAGCGGGGGGGCGATTTGGGAATGAGCAGTTCTTC.

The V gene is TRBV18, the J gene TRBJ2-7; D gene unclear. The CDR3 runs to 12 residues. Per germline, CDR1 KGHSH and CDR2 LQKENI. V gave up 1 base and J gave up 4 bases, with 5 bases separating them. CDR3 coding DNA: TGTGCCAGCTCACCACAGAATTACGAGCAGTACTTC. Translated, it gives CASSPQNYEQYF.

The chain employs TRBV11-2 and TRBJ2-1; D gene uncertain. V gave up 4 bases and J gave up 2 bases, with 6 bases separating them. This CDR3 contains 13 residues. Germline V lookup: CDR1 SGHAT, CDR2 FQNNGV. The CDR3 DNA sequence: TGTGCCAGCAGCTACTTCCCCTACAATGAGCAGTTCTTC. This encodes CASSYFPYNEQFF.

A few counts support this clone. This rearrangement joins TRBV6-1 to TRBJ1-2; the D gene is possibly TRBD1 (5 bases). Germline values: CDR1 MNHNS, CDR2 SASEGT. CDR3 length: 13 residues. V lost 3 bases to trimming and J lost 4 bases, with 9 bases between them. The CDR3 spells CASSDGGIYGYTF. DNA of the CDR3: TGTGCCAGCAGTGATGGGGGGATCTATGGCTACACCTTC.

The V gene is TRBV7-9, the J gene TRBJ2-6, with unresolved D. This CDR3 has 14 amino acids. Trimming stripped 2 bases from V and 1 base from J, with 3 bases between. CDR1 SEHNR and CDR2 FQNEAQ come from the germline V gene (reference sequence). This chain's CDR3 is CASSLPSGANVLTF. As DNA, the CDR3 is TGTGCCAGCAGCTTACCTTCTGGGGCCAACGTCCTGACTTTC.

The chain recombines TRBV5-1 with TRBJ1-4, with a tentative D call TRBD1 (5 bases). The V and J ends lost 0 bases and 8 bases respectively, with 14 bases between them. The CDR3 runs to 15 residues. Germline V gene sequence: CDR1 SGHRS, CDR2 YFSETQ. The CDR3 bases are TGCGCCAGCAGCTTGGTTGGGGGAATGGCCGAAAAACTGTTTTTT. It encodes CASSLVGGMAEKLFF.

The DNA of the CDR3 is TGCGCCAGCAGTGAGTCCAGGGTAAGCAATCAGCCCCAGCATTTT. Its translation: CASSESRVSNQPQHF. The chain has TRBV10-2 and TRBJ1-5; TRBD1 is a possible D gene (5 bases). The germline V gene has CDR1 WSHSY and CDR2 SAAADI. The V gene lost 0 bases and the J gene lost 1 base, with 7 bases spanning the gap. This CDR3 comprises 15 residues.

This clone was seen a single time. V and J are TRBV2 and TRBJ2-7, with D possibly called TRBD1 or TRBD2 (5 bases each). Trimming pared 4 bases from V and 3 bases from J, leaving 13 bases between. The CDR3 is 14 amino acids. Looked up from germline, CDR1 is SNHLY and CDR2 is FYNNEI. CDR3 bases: TGTGCCAGCAGTGTAGGGGTAGACTACTACGAGCAGTACTTC. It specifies CASSVGVDYYEQYF.

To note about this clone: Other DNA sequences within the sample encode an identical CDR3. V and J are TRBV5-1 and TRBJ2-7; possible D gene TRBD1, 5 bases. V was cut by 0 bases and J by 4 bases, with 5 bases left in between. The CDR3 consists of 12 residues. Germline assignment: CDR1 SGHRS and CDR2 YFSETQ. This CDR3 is CASSLEGYEQYF. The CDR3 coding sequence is TGCGCCAGCAGCTTGGAGGGGTACGAGCAGTACTTC. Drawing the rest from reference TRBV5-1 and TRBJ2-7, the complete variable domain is KAGVTQTPRYLIKTRGQQVTLSCSPISGHRSVSWYQQTPGQGLQFLFEYFSETQRNKGNFPGRFSGRQFSNSRSEMNVSTLELGDSALYLCASSLEGYEQYFGPGTRLTVT.